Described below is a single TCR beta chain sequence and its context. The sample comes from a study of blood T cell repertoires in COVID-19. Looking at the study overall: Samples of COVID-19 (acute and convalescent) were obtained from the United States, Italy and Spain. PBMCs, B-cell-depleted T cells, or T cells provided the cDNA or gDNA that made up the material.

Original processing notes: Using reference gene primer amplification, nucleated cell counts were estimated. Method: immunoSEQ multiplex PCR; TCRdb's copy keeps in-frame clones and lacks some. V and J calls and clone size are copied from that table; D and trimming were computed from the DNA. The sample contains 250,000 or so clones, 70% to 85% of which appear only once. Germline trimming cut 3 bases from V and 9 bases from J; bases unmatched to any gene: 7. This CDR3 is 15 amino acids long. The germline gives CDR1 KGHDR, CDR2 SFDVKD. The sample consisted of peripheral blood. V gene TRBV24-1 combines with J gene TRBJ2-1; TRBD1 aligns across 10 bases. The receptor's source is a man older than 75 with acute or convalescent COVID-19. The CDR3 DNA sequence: TGTGCCACCAGTGATCCGGGACAGGGGCGGGGTGAGCAGTTCTTC. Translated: CATSDPGQGRGEQFF.